What follows are 21 T cell receptor beta chains derived from one specimen sequenced in a study of blood T cell repertoires in COVID-19. Libraries were prepared by immunoSEQ multiplex PCR; TCRdb keeps only in-frame clonotypes and omits some of them. This sample yields about 140,000 clones, of which around 81% are seen a single time; around 8.2% belongs to the top ten. Sequencing was performed on peripheral blood. The receptors stem from a human donor in a cohort sampled during active COVID-19.

V is TRBV27 and J is TRBJ2-7; 12 nucleotides agree with TRBD2. Germline CDR1 MNHEY, CDR2 SMNVEV (reference sequence). The CDR3 is 17 amino acids. The ends lost 3 bases at V and 1 base at J; junction bases unmatched: 7. CDR3 coding DNA: TGTGCCAGCAGTTTGCGGACTAGCGGGATTTGGTCCTACGAGCAGTACTTC. Translation: CASSLRTSGIWSYEQYF.

The gene calls are TRBV6-2 or TRBV6-3 and TRBJ2-7; a possible D gene is TRBD2 (5 bases). CDR1 is MNHEY and CDR2 is SVGEGT in the germline V gene. CDR3 size: 16 residues. The V end lost 2 bases, the J end lost 7 bases, and 21 bases lay between the germline ends. DNA for the CDR3: TGTGCCAGCAGTTACGCGCGGGCTAGCCCACGGAGAGAGCAGTACTTC. Translated: CASSYARASPRREQYF.

The chain carries TRBV6-2 or TRBV6-3 and TRBJ1-4; TRBD1 matches 9 bases. This CDR3 is 16 amino acids long. Germline-derived CDR1 and CDR2 are MNHEY and SVGEGT. Trimming at V came to 6 bases and at J to 5 bases, leaving 10 bases not matched to a gene. The DNA of the CDR3 is TGTGCCAGCAGACCTACATACAGGGGGCGGAATGAAAAACTGTTTTTT. Translation gives CASRPTYRGRNEKLFF.

The chain combines TRBV4-1 with TRBJ2-6, with D uncertain. Trimming shortened V by 2 bases and J by 0 bases, and 11 bases separated the two germline ends. The CDR3 contains 17 residues. Germline V gene data show CDR1 as MGHRA and CDR2 as YSYEKL. In DNA, the CDR3 is TGCGCCAGCAGCCAACAGGTTAGATTCTCTGGGGCCAACGTCCTGACTTTC. Residues: CASSQQVRFSGANVLTF.

This clone was counted only a few times. The chain employs TRBV5-6 and TRBJ2-7; 7 nucleotides line up with TRBD1. V dropped 0 bases and J dropped 3; count of bases not matched to a gene: 9. This CDR3 has 16 amino acids. Germline V CDR1 and CDR2: SGHDT, YYEEEE. The CDR3 here is CASSLDPGTAFYEQYF. CDR3 DNA sequence: TGTGCCAGCAGCTTGGACCCCGGGACAGCATTCTACGAGCAGTACTTC.

The rearrangement links TRBV5-1 to TRBJ2-5; D call uncertain. Deletions cut 1 base from V and 1 base from J, with 11 bases between. CDR3 length: 15 residues. From germline, CDR1 is SGHRS and CDR2 YFSETQ. The CDR3 nucleotides are TGCGCCAGCAGCTTGCCCGGAGCTGGCCAAGAGACCCAGTACTTC. It is translated as CASSLPGAGQETQYF. Variable domain in full (rest from reference TRBV5-1 and TRBJ2-5): KAGVTQTPRYLIKTRGQQVTLSCSPISGHRSVSWYQQTPGQGLQFLFEYFSETQRNKGNFPGRFSGRQFSNSRSEMNVSTLELGDSALYLCASSLPGAGQETQYFGPGTRLLVL.

The rearrangement joins TRBV25-1 to TRBJ1-2; 9 bases agree with TRBD1. The CDR3 contains 13 residues. CDR1 and CDR2 from the germline V gene are MGHDK and SYGVNS. J gave up 2 bases and V 6 bases, and 1 base lay outside the gene matches. DNA for the CDR3: TGTGCCAGCAGGGGGACAGGGAACTATGGCTACACCTTC. It encodes CASRGTGNYGYTF.

This clone was seen once. The rearrangement joins TRBV29-1 to TRBJ1-2; 8 bases map to TRBD1. CDR3 size: 12 residues. In germline, CDR1 is SQVTM, CDR2 ANQGSEA. Germline trimming cut 4 bases from V and 8 bases from J; bases unmatched to any gene: 6. The CDR3 protein is CSVATGVGGYTF. The CDR3 DNA follows: TGCAGCGTTGCGACAGGGGTTGGGGGCTACACCTTC.

The chain carries TRBV9 and TRBJ2-7; 7 positions match TRBD1. Germline loops: CDR1 SGDLS, CDR2 YYNGEE. CDR3 length: 16 amino acids. V lost 0 bases, J lost 0 bases, and 6 bases stayed unmatched. The CDR3 region is CASSVGKRTGSYEQYF. DNA of the CDR3: TGTGCCAGCAGCGTAGGTAAGAGGACAGGCTCCTACGAGCAGTACTTC.

V and J are TRBV19 and TRBJ2-3; D may be TRBD2 (6 bases). Germline V gene data show CDR1 as LNHDA and CDR2 as SQIVND (reference sequence). With 3 bases removed from V and 6 bases from J, the gap between germline ends came to 10 bases. The CDR3 sequence is 13 residues long. For the CDR3, the DNA is TGTGCCAGTAGTATTTCGGGGGTGGATACGCAGTATTTT. Translation gives CASSISGVDTQYF.

The sample holds a few counts of this clone. The J gene is TRBJ2-2, the V gene TRBV7-2; D is undetermined. CDR3 length: 15 residues. Germline V gene sequence: CDR1 SGHTA, CDR2 FQGNSA. Trimming cost V 5 bases and J 1 base, with 11 bases left between them. This CDR3 is CASSPRRMNTGELFF. CDR3 nucleotide sequence: TGTGCCAGCAGCCCTCGGCGGATGAACACCGGGGAGCTGTTTTTT.

This sequence joins TRBV5-5 and TRBJ2-7; 7 bases are a match to TRBD2. The junction had 19 bases not matched to a gene; V was cut back by 4 bases and J by 0 bases. Germline CDR1 SGHKS, CDR2 YYEKEE (reference sequence). This CDR3 has 19 amino acids. The CDR3 DNA sequence: TGTGCCAGCAGCCCGAGGTCGGCTAGCGGAGGGAGGGGCTCCTACGAGCAGTACTTC. The encoded protein is CASSPRSASGGRGSYEQYF.

V usage is TRBV5-5 and J usage is TRBJ2-3, with 8 bases lining up with TRBD2. The germline gives CDR1 SGHKS, CDR2 YYEKEE (reference sequence). Trimming took 4 bases from V and 2 from J; bases not matched to a gene: 6. CDR3 length: 15 residues. For the CDR3, the DNA is TGTGCCAGCAGCCCTGGACTAGCCAACACAGATACGCAGTATTTT. Translated, it gives CASSPGLANTDTQYF.

This clone was counted between two and nine times. This chain links TRBV5-1 with TRBJ2-3; 9 bases map to TRBD1. This CDR3 is built from 16 residues. V lost 0 bases and J lost 4; bases outside the gene matches: 6. Per the germline V gene, CDR1 is SGHRS and CDR2 is YFSETQ. As DNA, the CDR3 is TGCGCCAGCAGCTTGGGCGGGACAGGGTTCCCAGATACGCAGTATTTT. Translation gives CASSLGGTGFPDTQYF.

This sequence joins TRBV28 and TRBJ1-2; the D gene is possibly TRBD1 (6 bases). Germline assignment: CDR1 MDHEN and CDR2 SYDVKM. V lost 10 bases and J 0 bases, leaving 12 bases between the germline ends. This CDR3 is built from 13 residues. The CDR3 nucleotides read TGTGCCAACCGAGACAGGACTAACTATGGCTACACCTTC. Amino acid sequence: CANRDRTNYGYTF.

This clone was seen only once. The chain joins TRBV28 to TRBJ2-1; 13 nucleotides agree with TRBD2. The CDR3 runs 13 residues. The V gene's germline CDR1 is MDHEN and CDR2 SYDVKM. In DNA form, the CDR3 reads TGTGGGACTAGCGGGAGTACCTACAATGAGCAGTTCTTC. The encoded protein is CGTSGSTYNEQFF.

This clone was seen a few times. The chain recombines TRBV18 with TRBJ1-5; 7 nucleotides match TRBD1. The CDR3 length is 15 residues. Germline values: CDR1 KGHSH, CDR2 LQKENI. V was clipped by 5 bases and J by 2 bases; unmatched bases: 6. CDR3 region: CASSTKGAGNQPQHF. In nucleotides, the CDR3 is TGTGCCAGCTCAACGAAGGGGGCCGGCAATCAGCCCCAGCATTTT.

The chain joins TRBV2 to TRBJ2-2; D not certain. V was clipped by 6 bases and J by 1 base, with 12 bases between them. This CDR3 contains 15 residues. Per germline, CDR1 SNHLY and CDR2 FYNNEI. DNA for the CDR3: TGTGCCAGCAGCCTTGAACAGATGAACACCGGGGAGCTGTTTTTT. Its translation: CASSLEQMNTGELFF.

V and J are TRBV7-8 and TRBJ1-1, with 7 bases aligning to TRBD1. The CDR3 is made up of 15 amino acids. V shed 1 base and J 3 bases; nucleotides not matched to a gene: 5. Germline V gene lookup returns CDR1 SGHVS and CDR2 FQNEAQ. CDR3 DNA sequence: TGTGCCAGCAGCTTAGGTACAGGGGTCTACACTGAAGCTTTCTTT. Its protein product is CASSLGTGVYTEAFF.

This clone appeared a single time. This chain joins TRBV19 and TRBJ2-7, with 11 bases that match TRBD2. Germline V CDR1 and CDR2: LNHDA, SQIVND (reference sequence). Trimming cost V 5 bases and J 0 bases; bases outside gene matches: 9. This CDR3 comprises 17 residues. The CDR3 region is CASSGTSGSSVSYEQYF. Written as DNA, the CDR3 is TGTGCCAGTAGTGGCACTAGCGGGAGTTCCGTCTCCTACGAGCAGTACTTC.

The gene calls are TRBV14 and TRBJ2-4; D is possibly TRBD1 (7 bases). V shed 1 base and J shed 1 base, with 17 bases lying between them. The CDR3 has 18 amino acids. The germline V gene has CDR1 SGHDN and CDR2 FVKESK. The CDR3 DNA reads TGTGCCAGCAGCCAAGGACAGGGAGGAAGTGGGGCCAAAAACATTCAGTACTTC. Translation: CASSQGQGGSGAKNIQYF.